A single T cell receptor (beta chain) is shown here with its context. The antigen is undetermined. The data were taken from a study of shared clonotypes between healthy human individuals. Germline V gene sequence: CDR1 MGHRA, CDR2 YSYEKL. This CDR3 spans 12 amino acids. V was pared by 5 bases and J by 3 bases, with 8 bases between. Regarding the study as a whole: Genetic and exposure-history diversity was limited by the few donors.

Using ten immunoSEQ deep assay plates, investigators sequenced unsorted PBMC DNA. Profiling relied on immunoSEQ multiplex PCR, and the TCRdb table lists in-frame clones only, not all of them. The sample holds roughly 500,000 clones, around four fifths seen once. The specimen sequenced was PBMCs. The chain carries TRBV4-1 and TRBJ2-7, with a tentative D call TRBD1 (6 bases). This sequence was found in a woman aged 40 to 50 in good health. Some clones in this sample may be carry-over from other donors' samples. The CDR3 DNA sequence: TGCGCCAGCAGCGCGACAGGCTACGAGCAGTACTTC. Translated: CASSATGYEQYF.